This is a list of T cell receptor beta chains from one sample in a study of molecular identifiers for immune sequencing clone quantification. Using its own MiXCR run on the PCR reads, TCRdb lists one record per CDR3 protein. The table has nearly 55,000 distinct CDR3 sequences, around 34% seen once; the top ten hold less than 5%. The sequenced sample consisted of naive CD8+ T cells from blood, with Jurkat cell RNA spiked in. These receptors were taken from a human donor in good health. Some libraries in this study had Jurkat cell RNA spiked in. CDR3s leave out the opening cysteine and the closing phenylalanine or tryptophan.

ASSFQSRYGYT,TRBV11-2,TRBJ1-2,11
ASTGDTFTDTQY,TRBV5-6,TRBJ2-3,12
ASSLATEYNSPLH,TRBV7-2,TRBJ1-6,13
ASTIGQLNQPQH,TRBV12-3/TRBV12-4,TRBJ1-5,12
AIRQTSGGIGGTDTQY,TRBV10-3,TRBJ2-3,16
ASSFTDSGNTIY,TRBV7-9,TRBJ1-3,12
SVGGVPTEAF,TRBV29-1,TRBJ1-1,10
ASSAGQGPYEQY,TRBV19,TRBJ2-7,12
ASSLEWSTDTQY,TRBV7-9,TRBJ2-3,12
ASSAGLTTGANVLT,TRBV2,TRBJ2-6,14
ASSLMTSGREADTQY,TRBV7-9,TRBJ2-3,15
ASSLGPWENTGELF,TRBV7-9,TRBJ2-2,14
ASSLDGMNTEAF,TRBV7-9,TRBJ1-1,12
ASSLTDMNTEAF,TRBV13,TRBJ1-1,12
SVEDQSSSNEQF,TRBV29-1,TRBJ2-1,12
ASSQQGDSDYT,TRBV16,TRBJ1-2,11
ASSLALVDSGETQY,TRBV7-9,TRBJ2-5,14
ASSWVGTGSSYEQY,TRBV7-2,TRBJ2-7,14
ASSLWGSGELF,TRBV9,TRBJ2-2,11
SVGYTGELF,TRBV29-1,TRBJ2-2,9
SAHGTFNTEAF,TRBV29-1,TRBJ1-1,11
ASSASGLTDTQY,TRBV27,TRBJ2-3,12
ASSQRVASVHGYT,TRBV4-3,TRBJ1-2,13
ASSLEAGGPVFEQF,TRBV4-1,TRBJ2-1,14
ASSPYLSGINTDTQY,TRBV3-1,TRBJ2-3,15
ASSTPGSPTDTQY,TRBV9,TRBJ2-3,13
ASSHAMTSGRIDTQY,TRBV4-1,TRBJ2-3,15
AISESASDEQY,TRBV10-3,TRBJ2-7,11
SALSGPTWYEQY,TRBV20-1,TRBJ2-7,12
ASSKVGTPLEQF,TRBV28,TRBJ2-1,12
ASSSSGSTDTQY,TRBV12-3/TRBV12-4,TRBJ2-3,12
ASSVGPAGVGKNIQY,TRBV9,TRBJ2-4,15
ASGYRGRFQPQH,TRBV27,TRBJ1-5,12
SVEADSYNEQF,TRBV29-1,TRBJ2-1,11
ACSHWDSQETQY,TRBV2,TRBJ2-5,12
ASSQYGNQPQH,TRBV28,TRBJ1-5,11
ASSQAGHYEQY,TRBV4-3,TRBJ2-7,11
ASSLDSPVGTQY,TRBV5-5,TRBJ2-5,12
ASSFLPGQSYNEQF,TRBV28,TRBJ2-1,14
ASCLAPSGNQPQH,TRBV11-2,TRBJ1-5,13
ASTVLGEPQH,TRBV19,TRBJ1-5,10
SARRGVNEQF,TRBV20-1,TRBJ2-1,10
RAPPRDRNAYEQY,TRBV20-1,TRBJ2-7,13
ASSQARGSGEQF,TRBV3-1,TRBJ2-1,12
ASSLSSTDTQY,TRBV13,TRBJ2-3,11
ASSTWREAF,TRBV7-9,TRBJ1-1,9
ASSGQLQETQY,TRBV6-2/TRBV6-3,TRBJ2-5,11
ASRLAPEEQF,TRBV5-4,TRBJ2-1,10
ASSLDRAPFLPQH,TRBV5-4,TRBJ1-5,13
AGTSDRNTIY,TRBV6-5,TRBJ1-3,10
SVESGSSYEQY,TRBV29-1,TRBJ2-7,11
DSSLLPGQGASDEKLF,TRBV28,TRBJ1-4,16
ASSGTGAEKLF,TRBV5-3,TRBJ1-4,11
SVITSGNTIY,TRBV29-1,TRBJ1-3,10
ASSQVLGANEQF,TRBV4-3,TRBJ2-1,12
ASNKPGPNQPQH,TRBV6-5,TRBJ1-5,12
ASSFSHSNQPQH,TRBV12-3/TRBV12-4,TRBJ1-5,12